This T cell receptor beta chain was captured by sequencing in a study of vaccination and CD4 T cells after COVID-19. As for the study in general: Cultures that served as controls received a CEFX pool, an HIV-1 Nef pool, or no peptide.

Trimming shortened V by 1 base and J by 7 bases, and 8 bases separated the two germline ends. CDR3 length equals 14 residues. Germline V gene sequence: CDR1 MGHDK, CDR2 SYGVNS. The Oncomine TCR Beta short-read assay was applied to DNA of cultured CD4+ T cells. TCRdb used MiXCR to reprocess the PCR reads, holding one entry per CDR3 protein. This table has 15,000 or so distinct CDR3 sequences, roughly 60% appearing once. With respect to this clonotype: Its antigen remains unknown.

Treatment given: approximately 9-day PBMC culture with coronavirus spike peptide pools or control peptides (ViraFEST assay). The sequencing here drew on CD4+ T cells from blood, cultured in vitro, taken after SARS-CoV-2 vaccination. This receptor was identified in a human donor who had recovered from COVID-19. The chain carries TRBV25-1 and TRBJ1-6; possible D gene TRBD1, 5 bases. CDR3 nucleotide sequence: TGTGCCAGCAGTGAATTCGGGGGGAATTCACCCCTCCACTTT. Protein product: CASSEFGGNSPLHF. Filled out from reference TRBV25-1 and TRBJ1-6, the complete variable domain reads EADIYQTPRYLVIGTGKKITLECSQTMGHDKMYWYQQDPGMELHLIHYSYGVNSTEKGDLSSESTVSRIRTEHFPLTLESARPSHTSQYLCASSEFGGNSPLHFGNGTRLTVT.